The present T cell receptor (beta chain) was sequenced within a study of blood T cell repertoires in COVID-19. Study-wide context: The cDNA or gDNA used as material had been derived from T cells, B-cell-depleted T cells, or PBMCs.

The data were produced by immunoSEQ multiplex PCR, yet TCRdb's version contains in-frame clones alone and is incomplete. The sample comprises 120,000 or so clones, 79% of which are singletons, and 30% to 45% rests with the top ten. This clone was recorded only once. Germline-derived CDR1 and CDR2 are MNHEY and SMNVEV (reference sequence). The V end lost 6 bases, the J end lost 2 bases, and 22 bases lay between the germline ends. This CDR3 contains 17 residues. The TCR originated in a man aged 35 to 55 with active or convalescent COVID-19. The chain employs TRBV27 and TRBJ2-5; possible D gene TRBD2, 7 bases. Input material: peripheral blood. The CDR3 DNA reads TGTGCCAGCAGCCTTTTAGGGGGGGCGGATGGGCAAGAGACCCAGTACTTC. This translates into CASSLLGGADGQETQYF.